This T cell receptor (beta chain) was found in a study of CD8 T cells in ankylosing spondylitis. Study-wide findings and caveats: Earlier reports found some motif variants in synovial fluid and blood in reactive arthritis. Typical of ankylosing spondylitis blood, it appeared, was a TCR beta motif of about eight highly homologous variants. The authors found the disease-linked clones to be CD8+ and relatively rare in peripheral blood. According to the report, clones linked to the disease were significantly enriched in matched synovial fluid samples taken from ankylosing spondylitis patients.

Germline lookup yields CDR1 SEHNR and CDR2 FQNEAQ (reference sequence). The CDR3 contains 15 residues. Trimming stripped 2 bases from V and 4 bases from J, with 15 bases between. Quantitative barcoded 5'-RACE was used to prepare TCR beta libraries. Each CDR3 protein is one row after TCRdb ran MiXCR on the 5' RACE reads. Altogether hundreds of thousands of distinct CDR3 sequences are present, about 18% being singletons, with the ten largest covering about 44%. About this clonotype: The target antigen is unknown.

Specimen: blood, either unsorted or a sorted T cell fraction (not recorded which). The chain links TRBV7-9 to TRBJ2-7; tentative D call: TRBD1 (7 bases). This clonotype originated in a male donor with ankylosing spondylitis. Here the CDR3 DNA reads TGTGCCAGCAGCTTATCACGCGGGACAGAGTACGAGCAGTACTTC. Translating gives CASSLSRGTEYEQYF. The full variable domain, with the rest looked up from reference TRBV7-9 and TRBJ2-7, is DTGVSQNPRHKITKRGQNVTFRCDPISEHNRLYWYRQTLGQGPEFLTYFQNEAQLEKSRLLSDRFSAERPKGSFSTLEIQRTEQGDSAMYLCASSLSRGTEYEQYFGPGTRLTVT.